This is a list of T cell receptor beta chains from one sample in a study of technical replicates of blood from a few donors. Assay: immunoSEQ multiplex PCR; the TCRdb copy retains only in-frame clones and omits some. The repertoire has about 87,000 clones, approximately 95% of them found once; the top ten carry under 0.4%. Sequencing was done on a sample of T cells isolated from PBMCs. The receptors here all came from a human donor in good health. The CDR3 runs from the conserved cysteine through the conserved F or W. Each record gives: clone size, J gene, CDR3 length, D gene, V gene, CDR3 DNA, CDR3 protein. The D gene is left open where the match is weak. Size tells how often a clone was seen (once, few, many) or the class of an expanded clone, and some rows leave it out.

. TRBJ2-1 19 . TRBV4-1 TGCGCCAGCAGCCAATACGAGCGGAAAAGTATCAGCTCCTACAATGAGCAGTTCTTC CASSQYERKSISSYNEQFF
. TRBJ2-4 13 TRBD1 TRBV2 TGTGCCAGCGAGGGGGCCGACAAAAACATTCAGTACTTC CASEGADKNIQYF
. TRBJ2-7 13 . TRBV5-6 TGTGCCAGCAGCCCCGACCAGGTCTACGAGCAGTACTTC CASSPDQVYEQYF
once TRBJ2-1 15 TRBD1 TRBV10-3 TGTGCCATCGGGGGGGGACAGGGGGCTCTAAATGAGCAGTTCTTC CAIGGGQGALNEQFF
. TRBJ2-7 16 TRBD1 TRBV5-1 TGCGCCAGCACTCCTGAGGGGACAGGACACCCCTACGAGCAGTACTTC CASTPEGTGHPYEQYF
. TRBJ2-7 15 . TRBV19 TGTGCCAGTAGAATCGGCAGGGGTTATTCGTCCGAGCAGTACTTC CASRIGRGYSSEQYF
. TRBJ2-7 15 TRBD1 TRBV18 TGTGCCAGCTCACCCGGGACAGGGGGCTCCTACGAGCAGTACTTC CASSPGTGGSYEQYF
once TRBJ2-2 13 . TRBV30 TGTGCCCTAACTACAGGTTCGACCGGGGAGCTGTTTTTT CALTTGSTGELFF
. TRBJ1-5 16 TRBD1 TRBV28 TGTGCCAGCAGTTTTGGGACAGGCGAATATAATCAGCCCCAGCATTTT CASSFGTGEYNQPQHF
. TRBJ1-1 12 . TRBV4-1 TGCGCCAGCAGCCAAGTAAACACTGAAGCTTTCTTT CASSQVNTEAFF
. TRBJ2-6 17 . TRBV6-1 TGTGCCAGCAGTGTGGGGGCTAATCCTACTGGGGCCAACGTCCTGACTTTC CASSVGANPTGANVLTF
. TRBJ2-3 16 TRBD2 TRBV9 TGTGCCAGCAGCGTAGGGGGCGGGAGGGCCGCAGATACGCAGTATTTT CASSVGGGRAADTQYF
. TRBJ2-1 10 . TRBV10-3 TGTGCCAGCGGTAGTGGTGAGCAGTTCTTC CASGSGEQFF
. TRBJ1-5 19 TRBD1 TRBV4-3 TGCGCCAGCAGCCCTAGCTTTGGGACAGGGGGATTTAGCAATCAGCCCCAGCATTTT CASSPSFGTGGFSNQPQHF
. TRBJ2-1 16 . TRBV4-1 TGCGCCAGCAGCCAAAGCGCCTTGGGCTCCTACAATGAGCAGTTCTTC CASSQSALGSYNEQFF
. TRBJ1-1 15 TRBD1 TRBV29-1 TGCAGCGTTGAAGGGACAGGTGAACCAAACACTGAAGCTTTCTTT CSVEGTGEPNTEAFF
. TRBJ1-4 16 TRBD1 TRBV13 TGTGCCAGCAGCCCGCGGGGACAGGCGTTTAATGAAAAACTGTTTTTT CASSPRGQAFNEKLFF
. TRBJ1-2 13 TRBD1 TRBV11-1 TGTGCCAGCAGCTTTTCACAGGGGTATGGCTACACCTTC CASSFSQGYGYTF
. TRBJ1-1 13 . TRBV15 TGTGCCACCACGGAGGGAGGTGGCACTGAAGCTTTCTTT CATTEGGGTEAFF
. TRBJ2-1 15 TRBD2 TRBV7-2 TGTGCCAGCGCCAGGGGCGGGAGGGCTAGGAATGAGCAGTTCTTC CASARGGRARNEQFF
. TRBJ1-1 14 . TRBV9 TGTGCCAGCAGCGTAGAGGGGATATACACTGAAGCTTTCTTT CASSVEGIYTEAFF
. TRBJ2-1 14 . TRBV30 TGTGCCTGGAGTGTACTGGAAACAGGGAATGAGCAGTTCTTC CAWSVLETGNEQFF
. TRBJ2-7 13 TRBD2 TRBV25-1 TGTGCCAGCAGACTAGCGGAATACTACGAGCAGTACTTC CASRLAEYYEQYF
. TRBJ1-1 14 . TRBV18 TGTGCCAGCTCACCTAGTCAGGGTTTCACTGAAGCTTTCTTT CASSPSQGFTEAFF
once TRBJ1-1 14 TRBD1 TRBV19 TGTGCCAGTAGGGACAGGGGTTTTAACACTGAAGCTTTCTTT CASRDRGFNTEAFF
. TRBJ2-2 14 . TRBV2 TGTGCCAGCAGATCCAGTGCGAACACCGGGGAGCTGTTTTTT CASRSSANTGELFF
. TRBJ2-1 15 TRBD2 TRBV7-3 TGTGCCAGCAGCTTAAATAGGCGGGAGATAGGTGAGCAGTTCTTC CASSLNRREIGEQFF
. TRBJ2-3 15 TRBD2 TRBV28 TGTGCCAGCAGTCTAGCGGGACTCGCGGGAGATACGCAGTATTTT CASSLAGLAGDTQYF
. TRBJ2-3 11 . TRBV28 TGTGCCAGCAGTTTTAGTGATACGCAGTATTTT CASSFSDTQYF